A selection of T cell receptor beta chains follows, all from one sample in a study of CD8 T cells in Susac syndrome. TCRdb independently ran MiXCR on the immunoSEQ multiplex PCR reads; one entry per CDR3 protein. Of about 280,000 distinct CDR3 sequences listed, approximately 84% are singletons. Input material: CD8+ T cells from PBMCs. The receptors shown here come from a human donor with multiple sclerosis. The CDR3 runs from the conserved cysteine through the conserved F or W. Fields, in order: D gene, clone size, J gene, V gene, CDR3 protein, CDR3 DNA. A D gene is named only where the DNA matches it firmly. Clone size is stated in some rows and not others, as once, few, many or a class when expanded.

>-|-|TRBJ1-1|TRBV12-3/TRBV12-4
CASSWPMNTEAFF
TGTGCCAGCAGTTGGCCCATGAACACTGAAGCTTTCTTT
>TRBD2|-|TRBJ2-3|TRBV6-5
CASSYKKGLATDTQYF
TGTGCCAGCAGTTACAAAAAGGGACTAGCGACAGATACGCAGTATTTT
>TRBD2|-|TRBJ2-5|TRBV20-1
CSARALAGLRRWGQETQYF
TGCAGTGCTAGAGCCCTAGCGGGGCTAAGGAGATGGGGCCAAGAGACCCAGTACTTC
>-|-|TRBJ2-1|TRBV27
CASSLGGHGHGEQFF
TGTGCCAGCAGCCTCGGCGGGCATGGCCATGGTGAGCAGTTCTTC
>-|-|TRBJ2-1|TRBV27
CASSFYSGLLNNEQFF
TGTGCCAGCAGTTTCTATAGCGGCCTCCTAAACAATGAGCAGTTCTTC
>-|-|TRBJ2-1|TRBV5-4
CASSWGDAGYEQFF
TGTGCCAGCAGCTGGGGAGATGCGGGGTATGAGCAGTTCTTC
>TRBD1|-|TRBJ1-6|TRBV9
CASSVGSRTGNSPLHF
TGTGCCAGCAGCGTAGGGTCACGGACAGGGAATTCACCCCTCCACTTT
>-|-|TRBJ2-1|TRBV19
CASSIGEEYNEQFF
TGTGCCAGTAGTATAGGAGAGGAGTACAATGAGCAGTTCTTC
>TRBD2|-|TRBJ2-3|TRBV28
CASSSLATSTDTQYF
TGTGCCAGCAGTTCACTAGCGACTAGCACAGATACGCAGTATTTT
>-|-|TRBJ2-7|TRBV28
CASAGVDSYEQYF
TGTGCCAGCGCCGGAGTTGACTCCTACGAGCAGTACTTC
>TRBD1|-|TRBJ1-2|TRBV7-3
CASSLDRPWDGYTF
TGTGCCAGCAGCTTGGACAGGCCCTGGGACGGCTACACCTTC
>-|-|TRBJ2-7|TRBV6-5
CASSPGQGGEQYF
TGTGCCAGCAGTCCCGGTCAGGGGGGCGAGCAGTACTTC
>-|-|TRBJ1-2|TRBV7-9
CASSLGTGNYVGYTF
TGTGCCAGCAGCTTAGGTACAGGGAACTATGTTGGCTACACCTTC
>-|-|TRBJ1-1|TRBV2
CASSGTDIVNTEAFF
TGTGCCAGCAGTGGAACGGACATTGTGAACACTGAAGCTTTCTTT
>-|-|TRBJ1-2|TRBV28
CASRTRGLRWPYGYTF
TGTGCCAGCAGAACGAGGGGACTTCGATGGCCTTATGGCTACACCTTC
>-|-|TRBJ2-3|TRBV3-1
CASSQIGTDTQYF
TGTGCCAGCAGCCAAATCGGCACAGATACGCAGTATTTT
>TRBD2|once|TRBJ2-3|TRBV9
CASSVGRTSGYSTDTQYF
TGTGCCAGCAGCGTAGGACGGACTAGCGGGTACAGCACAGATACGCAGTATTTT
>TRBD1|few|TRBJ2-1|TRBV27
CASSLRDSNNEQFF
TGTGCCAGTAGTCTCCGGGACAGCAACAATGAGCAGTTCTTC
>-|-|TRBJ2-7|TRBV28
CASSWDGAHEQYF
TGTGCCAGCAGTTGGGACGGGGCCCACGAGCAGTACTTC
>TRBD2|-|TRBJ2-1|TRBV7-9
CASSFSGSGDEQFF
TGTGCCAGCAGCTTTAGCGGGAGTGGGGATGAGCAGTTCTTC
>-|-|TRBJ2-1|TRBV15
CATSRGFSYNEQFF
TGTGCCACCAGCAGAGGGTTCTCCTACAATGAGCAGTTCTTC
>-|-|TRBJ2-6|TRBV28
CASRDRDTGSGANVLTF
TGTGCCAGCAGGGACCGGGACACCGGCTCTGGGGCCAACGTCCTGACTTTC
>-|few|TRBJ2-1|TRBV6-2/TRBV6-3
CASLRQFNEQFF
TGTGCCAGCCTTAGACAGTTCAATGAGCAGTTCTTC
>-|-|TRBJ2-6|TRBV7-6
CASSPGGLSSGANVLTF
TGTGCCAGCAGCCCTGGGGGTCTGAGCTCTGGGGCCAACGTCCTGACTTTC
>-|-|TRBJ2-7|TRBV27
CASSSWYGDEQYF
TGTGCCAGCAGTTCATGGTATGGCGACGAGCAGTACTTC
>TRBD2|-|TRBJ2-5|TRBV20-1
CSARETSGSETQYF
TGCAGTGCTAGAGAGACTAGCGGGAGTGAGACCCAGTACTTC
>TRBD2|-|TRBJ2-7|TRBV5-4
CASGLASTYEQYF
TGTGCCAGTGGACTAGCGTCTACCTACGAGCAGTACTTC
>-|-|TRBJ2-1|TRBV14
CASSQDQAGMGNEQFF
TGTGCCAGCAGCCAAGATCAGGCGGGGATGGGCAATGAGCAGTTCTTC
>TRBD2|-|TRBJ2-2|TRBV13
CASSRHTSGITGELFF
TGTGCCAGCAGTCGGCACACTAGCGGGATCACCGGGGAGCTGTTTTTT
>TRBD2|-|TRBJ2-4|TRBV7-9
CASSLGTSGRGVAKNIQYF
TGTGCCAGCAGCTTAGGGACTAGCGGGAGGGGTGTTGCCAAAAACATTCAGTACTTC
>-|-|TRBJ1-1|TRBV7-3
CASSLTPRRQPTNTEAFF
TGTGCCAGCAGCTTAACCCCCCGTAGACAGCCGACGAACACTGAAGCTTTCTTT
>TRBD1|-|TRBJ2-1|TRBV28
CASSLDRGTDEQFF
TGTGCCAGCAGTTTAGACAGGGGGACGGATGAGCAGTTCTTC
>-|-|TRBJ2-3|TRBV12-3/TRBV12-4
CASSFPQLDTQYF
TGTGCCAGCAGTTTTCCCCAACTAGATACGCAGTATTTT
>-|-|TRBJ2-1|TRBV27
CASSRRTALPYNEQFF
TGTGCCAGCAGCCGGCGGACAGCCCTACCTTACAATGAGCAGTTCTTC
>TRBD1|once|TRBJ2-5|TRBV28
CASSRTWGRGETQYF
TGTGCCAGCAGTCGGACTTGGGGCAGGGGGGAGACCCAGTACTTC
>-|-|TRBJ1-4|TRBV19
CASTLGAEKLFF
TGTGCCAGTACCCTGGGGGCGGAAAAACTGTTTTTT
>TRBD1|-|TRBJ1-2|TRBV2
CASTGTGEFYGYTF
TGTGCCAGCACCGGGACAGGGGAATTTTATGGCTACACCTTC
>TRBD2|-|TRBJ2-7|TRBV9
CASSVKGAGDYEQYF
TGTGCCAGCAGCGTAAAAGGAGCGGGAGACTACGAGCAGTACTTC
>TRBD2|-|TRBJ2-1|TRBV9
CASSGPLGGGTTRHRQFF
TGTGCCAGCAGCGGACCCCTTGGTGGCGGGACTACCCGACATCGTCAGTTCTTC
>TRBD1|once|TRBJ1-4|TRBV13
CASSVQGADNEKLFF
TGTGCCAGCAGCGTCCAGGGGGCGGATAATGAAAAACTGTTTTTT